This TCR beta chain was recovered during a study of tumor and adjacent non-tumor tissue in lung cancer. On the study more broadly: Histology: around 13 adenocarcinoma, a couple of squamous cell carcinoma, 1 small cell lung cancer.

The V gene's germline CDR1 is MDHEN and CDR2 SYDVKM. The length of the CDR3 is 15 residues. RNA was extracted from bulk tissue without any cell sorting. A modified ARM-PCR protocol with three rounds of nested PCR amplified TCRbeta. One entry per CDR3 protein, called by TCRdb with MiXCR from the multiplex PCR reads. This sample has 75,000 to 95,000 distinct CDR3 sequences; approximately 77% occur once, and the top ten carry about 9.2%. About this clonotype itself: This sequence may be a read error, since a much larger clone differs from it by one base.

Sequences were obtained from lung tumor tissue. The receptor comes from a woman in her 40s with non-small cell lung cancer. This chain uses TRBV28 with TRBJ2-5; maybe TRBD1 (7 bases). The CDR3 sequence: CASSLSAGGKETHYF. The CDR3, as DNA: TGTGCCAGCAGTTTAAGCGCAGGGGGGAAAGAGACCCACTACTTC.